The clone carrying this T cell receptor beta chain was detected a few times. Antigen: not known. The entry originates in a study of T cell repertoires in cytomegalovirus infection. Across the study: It was the public TCR beta signatures that indicated both CMV infection and matching HLA type. Study-wide results and limits: Across the ex vivo response, the dominant clonotypes were HLA-C-restricted CMV-specific TCR beta clonotypes. Cumulated frequencies of public TCR beta families served to identify carriers of CMV plus the relevant HLA.

TCRdb called the reads again in MiXCR, with one record for every CDR3 protein. The sample has around 530,000 distinct CDR3 sequences; 26% are singletons. Trimming removed 0 bases at V and 6 bases at J, with 12 bases between. The V gene's germline CDR1 is SGHDT and CDR2 YYEEEE. The CDR3 contains 15 residues. The sample taken for sequencing was PBMCs. V is TRBV5-6 and J is TRBJ2-2; possibly TRBD1 or TRBD2 for D (7 bases each). This clonotype originated in a human donor in good health (CMV status not recorded). Some clones in this sample may be carry-over from other donors' samples. In DNA, the CDR3 is TGTGCCAGCAGCTTGGCCCAGGGGGGGTCCGGGGAGCTGTTTTTT. Translating gives CASSLAQGGSGELFF.